The sample holds many counts of the clone carrying this TCR beta chain. What it binds is unknown. TCRdb recomputed calls from the multiplex PCR reads with MiXCR, one row per CDR3 protein. The sample has around 170,000 distinct CDR3 sequences; roughly 30% are singletons. The lymph nodes were axillary draining lymph nodes from breast cancer patients. Trimming shortened V by 5 bases and J by 5 bases, and 10 bases separated the two germline ends. This CDR3 spans 13 amino acids. Germline V CDR1 and CDR2: SGHTA, FQGTGA. The entry originates in a study of breast tumors, draining lymph nodes, adjacent tissues. Findings and limits, study-wide: The lymph node origin of tumor T cells was framed as consistent with a hypothesis, not demonstrated. Data fit most tumor T cells coming from lymph node, expanding in tumor. Tumor repertoires ranked between lymph nodes and nontumor tissue in diversity, with V and J gene preferences.

The sequence was collected from a female donor with breast cancer. Some clones in this sample may be carry-over from other donors' samples. The J gene is TRBJ2-1, the V gene TRBV7-3; D may be TRBD2 (5 bases). Material: axillary lymph node tissue. CDR3: CASSRGLDNEQFF. The CDR3 nucleotides are TGTGCCAGCAGCCGCGGACTGGACAATGAGCAGTTCTTC.